The 10 T cell receptor beta chains below come from one sample, sequenced in a study of blood T cell repertoires in COVID-19. Repertoires were generated with immunoSEQ multiplex PCR, while TCRdb's copy carries only in-frame clones and drops some. The sample lists about 14,000 clones; 87% were seen once. What was sequenced was peripheral blood. Source of these receptors: a human donor with active COVID-19. The donor label of this sample is uncertain.

Regarding this clone: One end of the junction does not line up with germline, which may come from a read error. The J gene is TRBJ1-5, the V gene TRBV19; 9 bases match TRBD1. Germline assignment: CDR1 LNHDA and CDR2 SQIVND (reference sequence). The CDR3 extends over 15 amino acids. DNA for the CDR3: TGTGCCAGTAGTATAGAAGGGACAGGGAATCCGCCCCAGCATTTT. This translates into CASSIEGTGNPPQHF. Drawing the rest from reference TRBV19 and TRBJ1-5, the complete variable domain is DGGITQSPKYLFRKEGQNVTLSCEQNLNHDAMYWYRQDPGQGLRLIYYSQIVNDFQKGDIAEGYSVSREKKESFPLTVTSAQKNPTAFYLCASSIEGTGNPPQHFGDGTRLSIL.

J is TRBJ2-1 and V is TRBV9; D ambiguous. Trimming left V 0 bases short and J 5 bases short, with 9 bases between. Per germline, CDR1 SGDLS and CDR2 YYNGEE. The CDR3 has 14 amino acids. Here the CDR3 DNA reads TGTGCCAGCAGCGTAGCTGGTAGCAACAATGAGCAGTTCTTC. Protein: CASSVAGSNNEQFF. The full variable domain, its missing parts supplied by reference TRBV9 and TRBJ2-1, is DSGVTQTPKHLITATGQRVTLRCSPRSGDLSVYWYQQSLDQGLQFLIQYYNGEERAKGNILERFSAQQFPDLHSELNLSSLELGDSALYFCASSVAGSNNEQFFGPGTRLTVL.

The chain has TRBV6-5 and TRBJ1-1; the match to TRBD1 covers 7 bases. The CDR3 runs to 14 residues. The trim removed 5 bases at V and 0 bases at J, leaving 3 bases unmatched. Germline V gene lookup returns CDR1 MNHEY and CDR2 SVGAGI. DNA for the CDR3: TGTGCCAGCAGTACAGGACAGGTGAACACTGAAGCTTTCTTT. It encodes CASSTGQVNTEAFF.

The sample holds one count of this clone. V usage is TRBV18 and J usage is TRBJ1-2, with 10 bases matching TRBD1. Germline-derived CDR1 and CDR2 are KGHSH and LQKENI. This CDR3 has 13 amino acids. After removal of 5 bases from V and 8 bases from J, the junction contained 5 bases not matched to a gene. For the CDR3, the DNA is TGTGCCAGCTCATCAGACAGGGGGCCGGGCTACACCTTC. This gives the protein CASSSDRGPGYTF.

For the CDR3, the DNA is TGTGCCAGCAGCTTCGACAGAAACTATGGCTACACCTTC. As protein: CASSFDRNYGYTF. The rearrangement joins TRBV7-9 to TRBJ1-2; D may be TRBD1 (5 bases). CDR1 is SEHNR and CDR2 is FQNEAQ in the germline V gene (reference sequence). CDR3 length: 13 amino acids. V dropped 3 bases and J dropped 2 bases, with 7 bases sitting between them.

The rearrangement uses TRBV4-3 and TRBJ2-6; 7 bases line up with TRBD2. The J segment lost 0 bases and the V segment lost 1 base, leaving 9 bases of the junction unmatched. CDR1 and CDR2 from the germline V gene are LGHNA and YSLEER. The CDR3 runs to 19 residues. The CDR3 is CASSQGWVAGGSGANVLTF. The CDR3 bases are TGCGCCAGCAGCCAAGGGTGGGTAGCGGGTGGCTCTGGGGCCAACGTCCTGACTTTC.

The sample holds a few counts of this clone. The J gene is TRBJ1-2, the V gene TRBV7-8; D is ambiguous. Between the trimmed V and J ends, which lost 4 bases and 5 bases, there was a span of 17 bases. The CDR3 spans 15 residues. CDR1 is SGHVS, CDR2 FQNEAQ, per germline. This CDR3 reads CASSSLQVPLYGYTF. In DNA form, the CDR3 reads TGTGCCAGCAGCTCACTGCAGGTGCCCTTATATGGCTACACCTTC.

The J gene is TRBJ1-1, the V gene TRBV3-1 (or the pseudogene TRBV3-2), with D tentatively TRBD1 (5 bases). V was clipped by 9 bases and J by 5 bases, with 13 bases between them. The CDR3 has 12 amino acids. Germline CDR1 reads LGHDT; CDR2 reads YNNKEL (reference sequence). CDR3 sequence reads: CASWGGGTEAFF. Written as DNA, the CDR3 is TGTGCCAGTTGGGGGGGAGGAACTGAAGCTTTCTTT.

The chain uses TRBV27 and TRBJ1-1; D is undetermined. Per germline, CDR1 MNHEY and CDR2 SMNVEV (reference sequence). This CDR3 has 12 amino acids. Trimming took 8 bases from V and 4 from J, leaving 11 bases between them. Here the CDR3 reads CASSRDSTEAFF. For the CDR3, the DNA is TGTGCCAGCTCCCGGGATTCCACTGAAGCTTTCTTT.

CDR3 DNA: TGTGCCAGCAGTGTAAGGGGCGGGGGGGATGAGCAGTTCTTC. Translating gives CASSVRGGGDEQFF. The genes are TRBV25-1 and TRBJ2-1, with 9 bases aligning to TRBD2. Trimming at V came to 4 bases and at J to 8 bases, leaving 6 bases not matched to a gene. This CDR3 is built from 14 residues. Germline V gene lookup returns CDR1 MGHDK and CDR2 SYGVNS. The full variable domain, its missing parts supplied by reference TRBV25-1 and TRBJ2-1, is EADIYQTPRYLVIGTGKKITLECSQTMGHDKMYWYQQDPGMELHLIHYSYGVNSTEKGDLSSESTVSRIRTEHFPLTLESARPSHTSQYLCASSVRGGGDEQFFGPGTRLTVL.